Listed here are 22 T cell receptor beta chains from one sample, sequenced in a study of beta chain features in type 1 diabetes. The investigators reverse transcribed all of the isolated RNA, so they sequenced expressed TCRB transcripts. Clones were sequenced by immunoSEQ multiplex PCR, and TCRdb holds only the in-frame ones, with some missing. The table includes some 150,000 clones, about 13% detected once. Their antigen targets remain unknown. The study's findings and limits: Type 1 diabetes patients showed a moderate but significant shortening of TCRB CDR3s in all four CD4+ subsets.

Sequenced input: central memory CD4+ T cells from blood. The receptors shown here come from a man aged 18 to 29 with type 1 diabetes.

The genes are TRBV10-3 and TRBJ2-7, with 8 bases that match TRBD2. Germline CDR1 and CDR2: ENHRY and SYGVKD. This CDR3 is built from 14 residues. V lost 6 bases and J lost 0; bases outside the gene matches: 4. The chain's CDR3 is CAIRAAGGSYEQYF. The CDR3 DNA reads as TGTGCCATCAGGGCGGCGGGGGGCTCCTACGAGCAGTACTTC.

The gene calls are TRBV7-2 and TRBJ1-6, with unresolved D. Trimming removed 1 base from V and 8 bases from J, with 15 bases in between. Germline CDR1 reads SGHTA; CDR2 reads FQGNSA. The CDR3 consists of 16 residues. The CDR3 sequence is CASSLVFSAPDSPLHF. DNA of the CDR3: TGTGCCAGCAGCTTAGTATTCTCGGCCCCAGATTCACCCCTCCACTTT.

This clone was recorded a few times. The chain carries TRBV30 and TRBJ1-1, with a possible D match to TRBD1 (5 bases). The V and J ends lost 6 bases and 3 bases respectively, with 11 bases between them. This CDR3 comprises 12 residues. CDR1 and CDR2 from the germline V gene are GTSNPN and SVGIG (reference sequence). CDR3: CACPGRDTEAFF. The CDR3 coding sequence is TGTGCCTGTCCGGGACGGGACACTGAAGCTTTCTTT.

This chain connects TRBV4-1 to TRBJ2-7; D is perhaps TRBD1 (6 bases). Trimming shortened V by 0 bases and J by 3 bases, and 18 bases separated the two germline ends. The CDR3 is 17 amino acids. Germline V CDR1 and CDR2: MGHRA, YSYEKL. The CDR3 reads CASSQDKWAGASYEQYF. The CDR3 region has the DNA TGCGCCAGCAGCCAAGATAAATGGGCAGGGGCCAGCTACGAGCAGTACTTC.

This clone came up a few times. The genes are TRBV27 and TRBJ2-1, with a weak D call TRBD2 (5 bases). Trimming removed 5 bases from V and 2 bases from J, with 10 bases in between. Germline V lookup: CDR1 MNHEY, CDR2 SMNVEV (reference sequence). The CDR3 contains 14 residues. The CDR3 sequence: CASSGTGTYNEQFF. In DNA form, the CDR3 reads TGTGCCAGCAGTGGAACGGGGACCTACAATGAGCAGTTCTTC.

The chain joins TRBV9 to TRBJ2-7; 7 bases are a match to TRBD1. Germline CDR1 reads SGDLS; CDR2 reads YYNGEE. J lost 0 bases, V lost 5 bases, and 5 bases had no gene match. The CDR3 extends over 14 amino acids. CDR3 in DNA: TGTGCCAGCAGTAGGACAGGTAACTCCTACGAGCAGTACTTC. Translating gives CASSRTGNSYEQYF.

This clone appeared once. The gene calls are TRBV9 and TRBJ1-6; D remains unclear. Trimming pared 1 base from V and 0 bases from J, leaving 8 bases between. This CDR3 region has 16 residues. The V gene's germline CDR1 is SGDLS and CDR2 YYNGEE. CDR3 in DNA: TGTGCCAGCAGCGTAACTCCCAGCTCCTATAATTCACCCCTCCACTTT. Translation gives CASSVTPSSYNSPLHF. Using reference TRBV9 and TRBJ1-6 for the parts outside the CDR3, the full variable domain is DSGVTQTPKHLITATGQRVTLRCSPRSGDLSVYWYQQSLDQGLQFLIQYYNGEERAKGNILERFSAQQFPDLHSELNLSSLELGDSALYFCASSVTPSSYNSPLHFGNGTRLTVT.

The chain has TRBV5-1 and TRBJ2-2; D is uncertain. The CDR3 covers 15 residues. Germline V gene data show CDR1 as SGHRS and CDR2 as YFSETQ. The V end lost 6 bases, the J end lost 4 bases, and 16 bases lay between the germline ends. The CDR3: CASTPGPPSTGELFF. In DNA form, the CDR3 reads TGCGCCAGCACGCCCGGACCGCCCAGCACCGGGGAGCTGTTTTTT.

The table lists this clone with a few counts. CDR3: CASSQGRHNQPQHF. In DNA, the CDR3 is TGTGCCAGCAGCCAAGGACGGCACAATCAGCCCCAGCATTTT. The rearrangement uses TRBV4-2 and TRBJ1-5, with unresolved D. V was shortened by 1 base and J by 3 bases, with 7 bases between the two germline ends. Germline V gene lookup returns CDR1 LGHNA and CDR2 YNFKEQ. The CDR3 is made up of 14 amino acids.

There are many counts of this clone. The chain has TRBV13 and TRBJ2-5; a possible D gene is TRBD1 (6 bases). Germline CDR1 is PRHDT and CDR2 is FYEKMQ (reference sequence). The CDR3 contains 14 residues. V dropped 5 bases and J dropped 7 bases, with 17 bases sitting between them. The DNA of the CDR3 is TGTGCCAGCAGCCCGAGGACAGACTCGGGGACCCAGTACTTC. Its protein is CASSPRTDSGTQYF. The variable domain in full, completed from reference TRBV13 and TRBJ2-5, reads AAGVIQSPRHLIKEKRETATLKCYPIPRHDTVYWYQQGPGQDPQFLISFYEKMQSDKGSIPDRFSAQQFSDYHSELNMSSLELGDSALYFCASSPRTDSGTQYFGPGTRLLVL.

This clone was detected only a few times. This chain links TRBV5-4 with TRBJ2-7, with D maybe TRBD1 (6 bases). The ends were cut back, 2 bases at V and 6 bases at J, with 21 bases in the middle. The CDR3 covers 16 residues. Germline V gene data show CDR1 as SGHNT and CDR2 as YYREEE (reference sequence). In nucleotides, the CDR3 is TGTGCCAGCAGCTTCGGCGGCGGACAGATCCCAGCCGAGCAGTACTTC. The encoded protein is CASSFGGGQIPAEQYF.

The chain uses TRBV5-6 and TRBJ1-5; 7 bases line up with TRBD1. V was pared by 1 base and J by 8 bases, with 12 bases of the junction left unmatched. There are 16 residues in the CDR3. CDR1 and CDR2 from the germline V gene are SGHDT and YYEEEE. The CDR3 nucleotides read TGTGCCAGCAGCTTGAGTGAGGGGGCGTTCTCTGAGCCCCAGCATTTT. Its protein is CASSLSEGAFSEPQHF.

This clone occurred a few times. The chain combines TRBV30 with TRBJ2-1; 10 nucleotides line up with TRBD2. Germline V gene data show CDR1 as GTSNPN and CDR2 as SVGIG (reference sequence). V trimming: 2 bases; J trimming: 6 bases; junction bases outside the gene matches: 4. CDR3 size: 14 residues. CDR3 in amino acids: CAWSLAGASNEQFF. The CDR3 DNA is TGTGCCTGGAGTCTAGCGGGGGCTTCCAATGAGCAGTTCTTC.

This clone turned up a few times. The chain couples TRBV7-9 to TRBJ2-2; D may be TRBD1 (6 bases). This CDR3 contains 14 residues. CDR1 is SEHNR and CDR2 is FQNEAQ in the germline V gene (reference sequence). V was shortened by 5 bases and J by 4 bases, with 11 bases between the two germline ends. CDR3 amino acids: CASSPGTFTGELFF. The CDR3 DNA sequence: TGTGCCAGCAGCCCCGGGACATTCACCGGGGAGCTGTTTTTT.

The chain is built from TRBV30 and TRBJ2-7, with 7 bases matching TRBD2. This CDR3 is 13 amino acids long. Trimming took 2 bases from V and 6 from J; bases not matched to a gene: 7. The germline gives CDR1 GTSNPN, CDR2 SVGIG (reference sequence). The DNA for the CDR3 is TGTGCCTGGAGTCCACGACTAGCAGGCGAGCAGTACTTC. Its protein product is CAWSPRLAGEQYF.

This clone has only a few counts. The chain joins TRBV18 to TRBJ2-3; a weak D match, TRBD1 (5 bases). Per the germline V gene, CDR1 is KGHSH and CDR2 is LQKENI. Trimming stripped 3 bases from V and 2 bases from J, with 12 bases between. The CDR3 extends over 15 amino acids. The CDR3 DNA reads as TGTGCCAGCTCACCCCCGCAGGGCACCACAGATACGCAGTATTTT. Residues: CASSPPQGTTDTQYF.

The rearrangement links TRBV10-3 to TRBJ1-1, with D possibly TRBD1 on 5 matching bases. Trimming removed 8 bases at V and 5 bases at J, with 15 bases between. Germline assignment: CDR1 ENHRY and CDR2 SYGVKD. This CDR3 has 13 amino acids. The CDR3 sequence: CAIRKDQGTEAFF. The DNA for the CDR3 is TGTGCCATCCGCAAAGATCAGGGAACTGAAGCTTTCTTT.

The rearrangement joins TRBV30 to TRBJ2-4; D tentatively fits TRBD1 or TRBD2 (5 bases each). V lost 8 bases and J 1 base, leaving 12 bases between the germline ends. The CDR3 sequence is 13 residues long. Germline V gene sequence: CDR1 GTSNPN, CDR2 SVGIG (reference sequence). This CDR3 is CALTREAKNIQYF. CDR3 bases: TGTGCCCTGACCAGGGAGGCCAAAAACATTCAGTACTTC.

This clone has just a few counts. The V gene is TRBV7-6, the J gene TRBJ2-2; tentatively, D is TRBD2 (5 bases). CDR3 length equals 15 residues. Germline V gene sequence: CDR1 SGHVS, CDR2 FNYEAQ. The V end lost 2 bases, the J end lost 0 bases, and 7 bases lay between the germline ends. The CDR3 bases are TGTGCCAGCAGCTTAATCGGGGCGAACACCGGGGAGCTGTTTTTT. Amino acid sequence: CASSLIGANTGELFF.

This clone appeared a few times. The chain links TRBV15 to TRBJ2-5, with 10 bases fitting TRBD2. Looked up from germline, CDR1 is LNHNV and CDR2 is YYDKDF (reference sequence). Germline trimming cut 3 bases from V and 5 bases from J; bases unmatched to any gene: 3. There are 14 residues in the CDR3. The CDR3 spells CATSRQTSGETQYF. The CDR3 DNA reads TGTGCCACCAGCAGGCAGACTAGCGGGGAGACCCAGTACTTC.

The chain is built from TRBV9 and TRBJ1-1; D possibly corresponds to TRBD1 (5 bases). Between the trimmed V and J ends, which lost 4 bases and 1 base, there was a span of 17 bases. Germline CDR1 and CDR2: SGDLS and YYNGEE. This CDR3 is built from 16 residues. CDR3 nucleotides: TGTGCCAGCAGCCCCGGGACCACCCAAGCGAACACTGAAGCTTTCTTT. This encodes CASSPGTTQANTEAFF.

This chain uses TRBV5-1 with TRBJ2-3; TRBD1 might be the D (6 bases). V lost 2 bases to trimming and J lost 1 base, with 11 bases between them. Germline CDR1 is SGHRS and CDR2 is YFSETQ. This CDR3 region has 15 residues. CDR3 nucleotides: TGCGCCAGCAGCTTACAGGGTTTCGGCACAGATACGCAGTATTTT. Encoded protein: CASSLQGFGTDTQYF. Combining the CDR3 with reference TRBV5-1 and TRBJ2-3 gives the whole variable domain KAGVTQTPRYLIKTRGQQVTLSCSPISGHRSVSWYQQTPGQGLQFLFEYFSETQRNKGNFPGRFSGRQFSNSRSEMNVSTLELGDSALYLCASSLQGFGTDTQYFGPGTRLTVL.